This TCR beta chain was identified in a study of blood T cell repertoires in COVID-19. For the study at large: PBMCs, B-cell-depleted T cells, or T cells were the source of the cDNA or gDNA that made up the material.

Some clones are missing from TCRdb's copy, which holds only in-frame ones; the method was immunoSEQ multiplex PCR. The table records about 150,000 clones, roughly nine tenths of them present only once. Germline CDR1 is MNHEY and CDR2 is SMNVEV (reference sequence). The CDR3 is 14 amino acids. V was clipped by 4 bases and J by 11 bases, with 20 bases between them. The source material was peripheral blood. This sequence joins TRBV27 and TRBJ1-1; no clear D. The TCR comes from a man aged 50 or older with acute or convalescent COVID-19. Here the CDR3 DNA reads TGTGCCAGCAGTTCACTTTGGGAGTCAGCTAGGGCTTTCTTT. As protein: CASSSLWESARAFF.